Listed here is a single T cell receptor beta chain. TCRdb's table, derived via immunoSEQ multiplex PCR, lists solely in-frame clones and lacks some. The repertoire has approximately 160,000 clones, approximately 86% of them found once; the top ten carry around 0.63%. Seattle participants joined during active infection and were tracked over time. This CDR3 is 14 amino acids long. The ends were cut back, 10 bases at V and 4 bases at J, with 16 bases in the middle. Germline V gene data show CDR1 as SNHLY and CDR2 as FYNNEI. The data derive from a study of blood T cell repertoires in COVID-19. The wider study: PBMCs, B-cell-depleted T cells, or T cells provided the cDNA or gDNA that made up the material.

The TCR sequence derives from a man in his sixties with COVID-19, enrolled during active disease. This chain connects TRBV2 to TRBJ1-4, with D tentatively TRBD1 (6 bases). The sequenced sample consisted of peripheral blood. This CDR3 reads CATQQGRNNEKLFF. Here the CDR3 DNA reads TGTGCCACCCAACAGGGAAGGAATAATGAAAAACTGTTTTTT.